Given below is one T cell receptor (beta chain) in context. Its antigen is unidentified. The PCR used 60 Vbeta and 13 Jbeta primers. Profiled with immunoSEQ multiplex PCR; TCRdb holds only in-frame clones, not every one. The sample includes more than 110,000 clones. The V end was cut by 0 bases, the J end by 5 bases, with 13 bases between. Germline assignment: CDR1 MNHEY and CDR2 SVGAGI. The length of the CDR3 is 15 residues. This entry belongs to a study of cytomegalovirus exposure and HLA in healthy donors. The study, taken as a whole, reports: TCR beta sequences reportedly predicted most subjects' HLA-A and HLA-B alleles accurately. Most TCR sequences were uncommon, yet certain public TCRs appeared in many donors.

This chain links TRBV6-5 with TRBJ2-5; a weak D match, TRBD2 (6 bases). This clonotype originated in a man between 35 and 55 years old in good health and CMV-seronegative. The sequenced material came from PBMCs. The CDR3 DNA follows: TGTGCCAGCAGTTACTCCTTCACAGGAGGGGAGACCCAGTACTTC. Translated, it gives CASSYSFTGGETQYF.